The sequence of this T cell receptor beta chain was determined in a study of CXCR3-negative and CXCR3-positive naive CD8 T cells. Study results and limitations: Naive subsets did not differ in surface CD5, and TRB CDR3 properties served to infer TCR strength.

CDR1 is DFQATT and CDR2 is SNEGSKA in the germline V gene (reference sequence). The CDR3 runs to 13 residues. A CD45RO-CCR7+CD27+CD95- phenotype identified naive CD8+ T cells. Comment on this clonotype: Its antigen is unidentified.

Researchers prepared the TRB cDNA libraries using 5' RACE with UMI labels. TCRdb reprocessed the 5' RACE reads, with one entry per CDR3 protein and no DNA. In total, the table holds about 130,000 distinct CDR3 sequences. The TCR originated in a human donor in good health. Some clones in this sample may be carry-over from other donors' samples. The V and J genes are TRBV20-1 and TRBJ2-7. Sequencing input: naive CXCR3- CD8+ T cells from blood. Subset noted: CD45RO-CCR7+CD27+CD95- naive CD8+ T cells lacking CXCR3 (TNR3-). CDR3 amino acids: CSARDYLGWEQYF.